The next 19 T cell receptor beta chains were all read from a single sample in a study of blood T cell repertoires in COVID-19. Libraries were prepared by immunoSEQ multiplex PCR; TCRdb keeps only in-frame clonotypes and omits some of them. Of 350,000 to 450,000 clones detected, 80% to 90% appear once; the ten largest clones hold around 1.1%. The sample comprised PBMCs or T cells enriched from blood (not recorded which). These TCRs come from a man aged 25-40 years who had recovered from COVID-19.

The chain carries TRBV3-1 (or the pseudogene TRBV3-2) and TRBJ2-7, with D hard to call. Per germline, CDR1 LGHDT and CDR2 YNNKEL (reference sequence). V lost 1 base and J lost 4, with 14 bases in between. The CDR3 has 15 amino acids. For the CDR3, the DNA is TGTGCCAGCAGCCAAGCAGACGGGTCACCTTACGAGCAGTACTTC. Translating gives CASSQADGSPYEQYF.

The V gene is TRBV11-2, the J gene TRBJ2-7, with 7 bases aligning to TRBD1. The J segment lost 4 bases and the V segment lost 1 base, leaving 4 bases of the junction unmatched. CDR3 length: 14 residues. Germline CDR1 SGHAT, CDR2 FQNNGV. CDR3 in DNA: TGTGCCAGCAGCTTAGCGGGACAGTTATACGAGCAGTACTTC. It encodes CASSLAGQLYEQYF. The variable domain in full, with the rest retrieved from reference TRBV11-2 and TRBJ2-7, is EAGVAQSPRYKIIEKRQSVAFWCNPISGHATLYWYQQILGQGPKLLIQFQNNGVVDDSQLPKDRFSAERLKGVDSTLKIQPAKLEDSAVYLCASSLAGQLYEQYFGPGTRLTVT.

The chain recombines TRBV29-1 with TRBJ1-4, with 9 bases identical to TRBD1. V lost 7 bases and J lost 6; bases outside the gene matches: 6. The CDR3 totals 13 residues. Germline-derived CDR1 and CDR2 are SQVTM and ANQGSEA. CDR3 nucleotide sequence: TGCAGCGCCTCGGACAGGGGTGATGAAAAACTGTTTTTT. This gives the protein CSASDRGDEKLFF.

The chain is built from TRBV30 and TRBJ2-7; D is ambiguous. Trimming stripped 4 bases from V and 1 base from J, with 8 bases between. CDR3 length: 12 residues. Germline loops: CDR1 GTSNPN, CDR2 SVGIG (reference sequence). The chain's CDR3 is CAWIGSSYEQYF. The CDR3 DNA is TGTGCCTGGATCGGTTCTTCCTACGAGCAGTACTTC. The full variable domain, in which reference TRBV30 and TRBJ2-7 provide the parts outside the CDR3, is SQTIHQWPATLVQPVGSPLSLECTVEGTSNPNLYWYRQAAGRGLQLLFYSVGIGQISSEVPQNLSASRPQDRQFILSSKKLLLSDSGFYLCAWIGSSYEQYFGPGTRLTVT.

This sequence joins TRBV10-3 and TRBJ2-7, with a tentative D call TRBD2 (6 bases). V lost 0 bases to trimming and J lost 3 bases, with 6 bases between them. Germline-derived CDR1 and CDR2 are ENHRY and SYGVKD. The CDR3 covers 13 residues. In nucleotides, the CDR3 is TGTGCCATCAGTGAGTCGGGGGGCTACGAGCAGTACTTC. Encoded protein: CAISESGGYEQYF.

In its sample, this clone was seen once. The rearrangement links TRBV3-1 (or the pseudogene TRBV3-2) to TRBJ2-3; unclear D gene. V was clipped by 0 bases and J by 14 bases, with 15 bases between them. There are 13 residues in the CDR3. The germline gives CDR1 LGHDT, CDR2 YNNKEL (reference sequence). CDR3 amino acids: CASSQDLMAAPYF. In DNA, the CDR3 is TGTGCCAGCAGCCAAGATCTTATGGCAGCGCCGTATTTT.

The chain recombines TRBV2 with TRBJ1-4; 7 nucleotides line up with TRBD1. The CDR3 sequence is 15 residues long. V lost 5 bases and J lost 5; bases outside the gene matches: 8. Germline V gives CDR1 SNHLY, CDR2 FYNNEI. CDR3 coding DNA: TGTGCCAGCAGTAAGCAGACAGGGATGAATGAAAAACTGTTTTTT. Protein product: CASSKQTGMNEKLFF. The full variable domain, completed using reference TRBV2 and TRBJ1-4, is EPEVTQTPSHQVTQMGQEVILRCVPISNHLYFYWYRQILGQKVEFLVSFYNNEISEKSEIFDDQFSVERPDGSNFTLKIRSTKLEDSAMYFCASSKQTGMNEKLFFGSGTQLSVL.

The V and J genes are TRBV27 and TRBJ2-1; 9 bases agree with TRBD2. CDR1 is MNHEY and CDR2 is SMNVEV in the germline V gene (reference sequence). CDR3 length: 15 residues. V dropped 5 bases and J dropped 4; count of bases not matched to a gene: 6. CDR3 DNA: TGTGCCAGCAGTGAGCTAGCGGGACAATACAATGAGCAGTTCTTC. Translated, it gives CASSELAGQYNEQFF.

This chain joins TRBV6-5 and TRBJ2-6; D remains unclear. Germline assignment: CDR1 MNHEY and CDR2 SVGAGI. This CDR3 region has 14 residues. V lost 6 bases to trimming and J lost 2 bases, with 8 bases between them. CDR3 protein: CASSFLAGANVLTF. The CDR3 DNA reads TGTGCCAGCAGCTTTCTAGCTGGGGCCAACGTCCTGACTTTC.

In the case of this clone: The sample carries other DNA sequences with the same CDR3. The chain carries TRBV18 and TRBJ2-3; the match to TRBD1 covers 8 bases. Trimming took 6 bases from V and 1 from J; bases not matched to a gene: 3. Germline values: CDR1 KGHSH, CDR2 LQKENI. There are 14 residues in the CDR3. CDR3 in amino acids: CASSLGQGTDTQYF. Written as DNA, the CDR3 is TGTGCCAGCTCTCTGGGACAGGGCACAGATACGCAGTATTTT.

The chain links TRBV5-6 to TRBJ2-7, with TRBD2 identical over 7 bases. Losses at the gene ends were 0 bases for V and 5 bases for J; bases not matched to a gene: 8. Germline lookup yields CDR1 SGHDT and CDR2 YYEEEE. The CDR3 loop spans 15 amino acids. This CDR3 is CASSLVGGSPHEQYF. CDR3 bases: TGTGCCAGCAGCTTGGTAGGCGGGAGTCCTCACGAGCAGTACTTC.

The J gene is TRBJ2-1, the V gene TRBV29-1, with 12 bases that match TRBD2. The junction had 15 bases not matched to a gene; V was cut back by 3 bases and J by 9 bases. Germline CDR1 and CDR2: SQVTM and ANQGSEA. The CDR3 consists of 17 residues. The chain's CDR3 is CSVDRVPRLAGVPEQFF. The CDR3 nucleotides are TGCAGCGTTGACAGGGTCCCTCGACTAGCGGGAGTGCCTGAGCAGTTCTTC.

The V gene is TRBV28, the J gene TRBJ2-4; D remains unclear. Germline lookup yields CDR1 MDHEN and CDR2 SYDVKM. The CDR3 totals 11 residues. V lost 9 bases to trimming and J lost 5 bases, with 8 bases between them. This CDR3 reads CASGAENIQYF. In DNA form, the CDR3 reads TGTGCCAGTGGCGCGGAAAACATTCAGTACTTC.

This clone was seen more than once but under ten times. The sample contains more than one DNA sequence encoding this CDR3. The chain combines TRBV5-1 with TRBJ2-1; D is uncertain. The CDR3 sequence is 11 residues long. From germline, CDR1 is SGHRS and CDR2 YFSETQ. The V gene lost 3 bases and the J gene lost 6 bases, with 4 bases spanning the gap. This chain's CDR3 is CASSSLNEQFF. Written as DNA, the CDR3 is TGCGCCAGCAGCTCACTCAATGAGCAGTTCTTC.

The chain links TRBV7-3 to TRBJ1-2, with TRBD1 identical over 7 bases. V dropped 0 bases and J dropped 3; count of bases not matched to a gene: 4. This CDR3 spans 15 amino acids. The germline V gene encodes CDR1 SGHTA and CDR2 FQGTGA. CDR3 residues: CASSLTGGGDYGYTF. CDR3 nucleotide sequence: TGTGCCAGCAGCTTAACAGGAGGGGGCGACTATGGCTACACCTTC.

The chain couples TRBV7-9 to TRBJ2-1, with a tentative D call TRBD2 (5 bases). Germline values: CDR1 SEHNR, CDR2 FQNEAQ (reference sequence). This CDR3 is 14 amino acids long. V gave up 0 bases and J gave up 8 bases, with 11 bases separating them. The CDR3 DNA is TGTGCCAGCAGCTTAGCGCCGCCTAGCTATGAGCAGTTCTTC. Its protein is CASSLAPPSYEQFF.

The V gene is TRBV9, the J gene TRBJ1-2; 7 bases align to TRBD1. Germline CDR1 reads SGDLS; CDR2 reads YYNGEE. V trimming: 0 bases; J trimming: 9 bases; junction bases outside the gene matches: 8. This CDR3 comprises 14 residues. CDR3: CASSVVSGGKSYTF. In DNA, the CDR3 is TGTGCCAGCAGCGTAGTATCAGGGGGGAAGAGCTACACCTTC.

The chain joins TRBV10-3 to TRBJ2-3, with a weak D call TRBD1 (5 bases). The CDR3 covers 14 residues. Germline CDR1 ENHRY, CDR2 SYGVKD. Trimming removed 6 bases at V and 2 bases at J, with 12 bases between. DNA for the CDR3: TGTGCCATCAGAGACAGCAGTAACACAGATACGCAGTATTTT. Translating gives CAIRDSSNTDTQYF.

This chain links TRBV30 with TRBJ1-1; D gene unclear. CDR1 and CDR2 (germline): GTSNPN, SVGIG (reference sequence). V lost 0 bases and J lost 6, with 8 bases in between. This CDR3 has 12 amino acids. For the CDR3, the DNA is TGTGCCTGGAGTGTACGGCGGGCTGAAGCTTTCTTT. The encoded protein is CAWSVRRAEAFF.